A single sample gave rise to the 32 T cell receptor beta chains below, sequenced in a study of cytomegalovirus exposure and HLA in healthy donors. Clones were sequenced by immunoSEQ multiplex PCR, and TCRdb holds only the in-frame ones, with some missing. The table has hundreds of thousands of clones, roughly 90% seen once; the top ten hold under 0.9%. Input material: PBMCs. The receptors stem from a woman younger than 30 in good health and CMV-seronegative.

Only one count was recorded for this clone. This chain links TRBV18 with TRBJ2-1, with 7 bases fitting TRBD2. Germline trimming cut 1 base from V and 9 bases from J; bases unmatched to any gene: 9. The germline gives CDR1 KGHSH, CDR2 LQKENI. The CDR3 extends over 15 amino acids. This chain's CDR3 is CASSPRERDGAEQFF. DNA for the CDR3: TGTGCCAGCTCACCACGAGAGCGGGATGGGGCTGAGCAGTTCTTC.

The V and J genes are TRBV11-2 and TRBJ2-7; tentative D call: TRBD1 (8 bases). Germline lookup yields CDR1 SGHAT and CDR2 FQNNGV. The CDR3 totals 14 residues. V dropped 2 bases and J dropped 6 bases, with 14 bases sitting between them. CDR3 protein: CASSLQNRGGEQYF. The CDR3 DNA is TGTGCCAGCAGCTTACAAAACAGGGGGGGCGAGCAGTACTTC. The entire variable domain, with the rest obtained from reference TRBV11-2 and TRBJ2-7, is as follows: EAGVAQSPRYKIIEKRQSVAFWCNPISGHATLYWYQQILGQGPKLLIQFQNNGVVDDSQLPKDRFSAERLKGVDSTLKIQPAKLEDSAVYLCASSLQNRGGEQYFGPGTRLTVT.

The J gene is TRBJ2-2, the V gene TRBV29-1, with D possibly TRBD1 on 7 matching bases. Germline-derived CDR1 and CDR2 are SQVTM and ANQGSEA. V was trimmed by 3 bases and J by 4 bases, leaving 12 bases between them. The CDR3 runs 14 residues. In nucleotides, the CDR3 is TGCAGCGTTGACGGACAGGAGGGCACCGGGGAGCTGTTTTTT. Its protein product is CSVDGQEGTGELFF.

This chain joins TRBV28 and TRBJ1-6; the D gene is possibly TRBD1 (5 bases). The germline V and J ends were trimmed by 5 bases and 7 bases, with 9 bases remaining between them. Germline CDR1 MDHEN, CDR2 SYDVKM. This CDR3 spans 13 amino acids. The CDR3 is CASSLGGNSPLHF. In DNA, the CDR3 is TGTGCCAGCAGTCTGGGGGGAAATTCACCCCTCCACTTT.

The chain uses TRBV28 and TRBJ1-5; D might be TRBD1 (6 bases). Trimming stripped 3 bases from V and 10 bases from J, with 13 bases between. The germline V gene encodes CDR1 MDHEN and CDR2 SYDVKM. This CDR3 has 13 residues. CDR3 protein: CASSFNRAFPQHF. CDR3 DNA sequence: TGTGCCAGCAGTTTCAACAGGGCTTTCCCCCAGCATTTT.

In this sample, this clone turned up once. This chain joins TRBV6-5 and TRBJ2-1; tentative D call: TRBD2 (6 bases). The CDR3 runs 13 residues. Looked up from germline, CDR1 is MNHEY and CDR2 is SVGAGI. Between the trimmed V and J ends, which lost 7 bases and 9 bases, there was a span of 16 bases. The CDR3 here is CASTLSGGAEQFF. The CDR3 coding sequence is TGTGCCAGCACCCTCTCGGGCGGGGCTGAGCAGTTCTTC.

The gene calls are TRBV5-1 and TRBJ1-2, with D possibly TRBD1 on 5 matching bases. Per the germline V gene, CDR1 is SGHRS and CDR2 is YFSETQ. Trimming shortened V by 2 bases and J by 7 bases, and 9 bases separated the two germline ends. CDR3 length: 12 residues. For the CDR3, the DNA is TGCGCCAGCAGCTTCAACGGGGGTGGCTACACCTTC. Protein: CASSFNGGGYTF.

This CDR3 reads CASSSRDRGTEAFF. The CDR3 nucleotides are TGTGCCAGTAGTAGCAGGGACAGGGGAACTGAAGCTTTCTTT. This chain uses TRBV19 with TRBJ1-1; 10 bases line up with TRBD1. This CDR3 is built from 14 residues. With V trimmed by 4 bases and J by 5 bases, 4 bases remained unmatched. The germline CDR1 and CDR2 sequences are LNHDA and SQIVND (reference sequence). The complete variable domain, with remaining parts taken from reference TRBV19 and TRBJ1-1, reads DGGITQSPKYLFRKEGQNVTLSCEQNLNHDAMYWYRQDPGQGLRLIYYSQIVNDFQKGDIAEGYSVSREKKESFPLTVTSAQKNPTAFYLCASSSRDRGTEAFFGQGTRLTVV.

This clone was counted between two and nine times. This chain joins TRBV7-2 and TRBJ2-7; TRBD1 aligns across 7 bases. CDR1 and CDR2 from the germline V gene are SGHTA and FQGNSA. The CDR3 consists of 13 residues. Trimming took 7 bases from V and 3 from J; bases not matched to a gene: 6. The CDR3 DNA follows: TGTGCCAGCACCAATCAGGGGGACTACGAGCAGTACTTC. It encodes CASTNQGDYEQYF.

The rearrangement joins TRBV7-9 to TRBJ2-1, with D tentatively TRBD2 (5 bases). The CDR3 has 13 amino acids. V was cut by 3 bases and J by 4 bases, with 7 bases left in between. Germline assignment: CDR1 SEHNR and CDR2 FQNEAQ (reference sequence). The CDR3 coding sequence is TGTGCCAGCAGCTTTGGACTTTACAATGAGCAGTTCTTC. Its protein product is CASSFGLYNEQFF. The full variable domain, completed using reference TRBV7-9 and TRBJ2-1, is DTGVSQNPRHKITKRGQNVTFRCDPISEHNRLYWYRQTLGQGPEFLTYFQNEAQLEKSRLLSDRFSAERPKGSFSTLEIQRTEQGDSAMYLCASSFGLYNEQFFGPGTRLTVL.

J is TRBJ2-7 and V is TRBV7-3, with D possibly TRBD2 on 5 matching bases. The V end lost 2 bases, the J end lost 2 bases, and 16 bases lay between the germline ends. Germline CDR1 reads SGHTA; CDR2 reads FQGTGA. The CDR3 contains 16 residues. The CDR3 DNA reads TGTGCCAGCAGCTTAGACGGAGGCAGTGTACCCTACGAGCAGTACTTC. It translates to CASSLDGGSVPYEQYF.

The CDR3 DNA is TGTGCCAGCAGCCCTTGGGGCCGGGACAGGGGTGGATTGAGTGAAAAACTGTTTTTT. It specifies CASSPWGRDRGGLSEKLFF. The chain employs TRBV28 and TRBJ1-4; 10 bases align to TRBD1. V shed 6 bases, J shed 7 bases, and the junction held 20 bases outside the gene matches. Germline V gives CDR1 MDHEN, CDR2 SYDVKM. This CDR3 has 19 residues.

CDR3 in amino acids: CASSYSGEEKLFF. In DNA form, the CDR3 reads TGTGCCAGCAGTTACTCTGGAGAAGAAAAACTGTTTTTT. J is TRBJ1-4 and V is TRBV6-6; D gene unclear. Germline V gene lookup returns CDR1 MNHNY and CDR2 SVGAGI (reference sequence). CDR3 size: 13 residues. The V end was cut by 0 bases, the J end by 8 bases, with 7 bases between.

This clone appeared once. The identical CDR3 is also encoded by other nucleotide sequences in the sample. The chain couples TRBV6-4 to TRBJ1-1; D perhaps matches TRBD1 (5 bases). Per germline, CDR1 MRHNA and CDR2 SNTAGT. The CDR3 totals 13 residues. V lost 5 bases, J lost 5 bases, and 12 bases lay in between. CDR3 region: CASSRGVETEAFF. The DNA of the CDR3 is TGTGCCAGCAGTCGGGGGGTGGAGACTGAAGCTTTCTTT.

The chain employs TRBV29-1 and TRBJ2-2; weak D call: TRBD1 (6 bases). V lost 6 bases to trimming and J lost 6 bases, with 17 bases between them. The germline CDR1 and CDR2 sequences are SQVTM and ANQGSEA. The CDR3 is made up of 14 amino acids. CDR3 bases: TGCAGCGTCCAAGGCCAGGGGTCATCCGGGGAGCTGTTTTTT. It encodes CSVQGQGSSGELFF.

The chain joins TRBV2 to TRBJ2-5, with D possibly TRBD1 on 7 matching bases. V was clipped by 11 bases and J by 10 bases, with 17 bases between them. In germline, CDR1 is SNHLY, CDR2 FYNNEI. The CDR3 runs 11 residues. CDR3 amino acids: CAGTRGDVQYF. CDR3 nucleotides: TGTGCCGGGACCAGGGGGGATGTCCAGTACTTC. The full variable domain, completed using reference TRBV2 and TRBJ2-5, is EPEVTQTPSHQVTQMGQEVILRCVPISNHLYFYWYRQILGQKVEFLVSFYNNEISEKSEIFDDQFSVERPDGSNFTLKIRSTKLEDSAMYFCAGTRGDVQYFGPGTRLLVL.

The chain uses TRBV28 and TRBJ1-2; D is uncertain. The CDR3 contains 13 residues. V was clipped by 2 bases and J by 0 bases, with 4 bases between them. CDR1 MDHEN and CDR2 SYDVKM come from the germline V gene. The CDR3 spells CASSLIANYGYTF. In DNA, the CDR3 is TGTGCCAGCAGTTTAATAGCTAACTATGGCTACACCTTC.

The CDR3 spells CASSLGGASSYNEQFF. The CDR3 DNA reads as TGTGCCAGCAGCTTGGGCGGGGCCAGCTCCTACAATGAGCAGTTCTTC. The chain uses TRBV5-4 and TRBJ2-1, with D perhaps matching TRBD2 (6 bases). This CDR3 has 16 residues. The V and J ends lost 0 bases and 0 bases respectively, with 10 bases between them. Germline V gene data show CDR1 as SGHNT and CDR2 as YYREEE (reference sequence).

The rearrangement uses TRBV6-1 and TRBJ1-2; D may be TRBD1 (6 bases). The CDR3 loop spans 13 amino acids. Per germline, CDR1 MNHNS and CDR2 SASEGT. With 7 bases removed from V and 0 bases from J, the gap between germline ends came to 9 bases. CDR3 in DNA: TGTGCCAGCAAAGGGACAACTAACTATGGCTACACCTTC. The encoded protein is CASKGTTNYGYTF.

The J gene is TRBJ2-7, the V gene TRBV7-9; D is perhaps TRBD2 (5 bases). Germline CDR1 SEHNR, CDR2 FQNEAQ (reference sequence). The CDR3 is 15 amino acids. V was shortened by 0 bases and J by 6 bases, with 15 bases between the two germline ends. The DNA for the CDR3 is TGTGCCAGCAGCTTAGCGGTGGTAGCCGGGGTCGAGCAGTACTTC. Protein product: CASSLAVVAGVEQYF.

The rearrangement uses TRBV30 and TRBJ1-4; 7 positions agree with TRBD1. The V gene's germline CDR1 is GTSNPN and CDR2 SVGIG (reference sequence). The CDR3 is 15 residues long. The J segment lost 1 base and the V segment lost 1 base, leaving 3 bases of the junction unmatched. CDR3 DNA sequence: TGTGCCTGGAGTGGGGACAGTGGAACTAATGAAAAACTGTTTTTT. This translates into CAWSGDSGTNEKLFF.

CDR3 region: CASSQDKNSPLHF. CDR3 nucleotides: TGCGCCAGCAGCCAAGATAAAAATTCACCCCTCCACTTT. This chain links TRBV4-1 with TRBJ1-6; no clear D gene. Germline V CDR1 and CDR2: MGHRA, YSYEKL. Trimming stripped 0 bases from V and 7 bases from J, with 4 bases between. The CDR3 contains 13 residues.

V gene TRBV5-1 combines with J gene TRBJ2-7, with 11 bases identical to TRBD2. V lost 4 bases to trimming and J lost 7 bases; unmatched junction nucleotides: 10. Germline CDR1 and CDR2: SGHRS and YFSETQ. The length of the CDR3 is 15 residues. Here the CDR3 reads CASSSIAGGPGEQYF. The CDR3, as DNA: TGCGCCAGCAGCAGTATAGCGGGAGGGCCGGGAGAGCAGTACTTC. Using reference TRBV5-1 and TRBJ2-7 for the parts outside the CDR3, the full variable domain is KAGVTQTPRYLIKTRGQQVTLSCSPISGHRSVSWYQQTPGQGLQFLFEYFSETQRNKGNFPGRFSGRQFSNSRSEMNVSTLELGDSALYLCASSSIAGGPGEQYFGPGTRLTVT.

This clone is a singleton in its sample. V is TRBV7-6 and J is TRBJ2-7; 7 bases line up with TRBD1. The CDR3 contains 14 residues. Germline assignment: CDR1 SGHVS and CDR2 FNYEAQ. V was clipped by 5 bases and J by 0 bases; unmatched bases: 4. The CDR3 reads CASSARDSSYEQYF. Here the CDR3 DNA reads TGTGCCAGCAGCGCTAGGGACAGCTCCTACGAGCAGTACTTC.

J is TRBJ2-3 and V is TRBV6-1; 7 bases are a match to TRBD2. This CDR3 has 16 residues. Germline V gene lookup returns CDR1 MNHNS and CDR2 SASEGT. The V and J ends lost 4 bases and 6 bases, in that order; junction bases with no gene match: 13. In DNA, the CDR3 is TGTGCCAGCAGTGGCCTCAAGAGCGGGGAACTCGATACGCAGTATTTT. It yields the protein CASSGLKSGELDTQYF.

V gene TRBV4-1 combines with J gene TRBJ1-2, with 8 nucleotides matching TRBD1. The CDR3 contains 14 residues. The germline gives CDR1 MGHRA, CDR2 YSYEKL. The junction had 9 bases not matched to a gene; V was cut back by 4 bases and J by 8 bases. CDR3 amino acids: CASSRPGQVLGYTF. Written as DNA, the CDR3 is TGCGCCAGCAGCCGCCCGGGACAGGTCTTGGGCTACACCTTC.

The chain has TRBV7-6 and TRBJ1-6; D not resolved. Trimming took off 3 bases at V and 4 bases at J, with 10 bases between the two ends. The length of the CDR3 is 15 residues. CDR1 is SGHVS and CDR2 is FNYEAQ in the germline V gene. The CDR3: CASSLDTGYNSPLHF. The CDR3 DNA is TGTGCCAGCAGCTTGGATACGGGGTATAATTCACCCCTCCACTTT.

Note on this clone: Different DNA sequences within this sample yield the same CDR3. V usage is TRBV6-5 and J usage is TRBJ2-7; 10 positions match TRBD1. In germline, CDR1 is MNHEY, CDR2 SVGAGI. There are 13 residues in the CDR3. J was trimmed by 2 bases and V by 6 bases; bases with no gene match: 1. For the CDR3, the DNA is TGTGCCAGCAGGGGGACAGGGGCCTACGAGCAGTACTTC. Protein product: CASRGTGAYEQYF.

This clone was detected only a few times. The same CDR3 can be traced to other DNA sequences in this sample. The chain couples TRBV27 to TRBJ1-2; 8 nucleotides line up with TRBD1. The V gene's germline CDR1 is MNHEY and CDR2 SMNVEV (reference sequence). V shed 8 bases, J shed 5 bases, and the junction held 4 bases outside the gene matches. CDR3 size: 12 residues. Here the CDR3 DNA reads TGTGCCAGCTCGGGACAGGATTATGGCTACACCTTC. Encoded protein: CASSGQDYGYTF.

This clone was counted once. DNA of the CDR3: TGTGCCCCGGGGAGGGCAGGAACTTACTATGAAGCTTTCTTT. Protein sequence: CAPGRAGTYYEAFF. V and J are TRBV2 and TRBJ1-1; D unclear. Germline-derived CDR1 and CDR2 are SNHLY and FYNNEI. The CDR3 has 14 residues. V was cut by 11 bases and J by 7 bases, with 23 bases left in between.

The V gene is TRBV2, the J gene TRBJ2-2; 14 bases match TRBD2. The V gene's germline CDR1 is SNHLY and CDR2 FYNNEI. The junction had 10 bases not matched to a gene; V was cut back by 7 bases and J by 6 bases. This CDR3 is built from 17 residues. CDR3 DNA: TGTGCCAGCATGGGGACTAGCGGGGGCGGGGTGGCCGGGGAGCTGTTTTTT. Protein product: CASMGTSGGGVAGELFF.

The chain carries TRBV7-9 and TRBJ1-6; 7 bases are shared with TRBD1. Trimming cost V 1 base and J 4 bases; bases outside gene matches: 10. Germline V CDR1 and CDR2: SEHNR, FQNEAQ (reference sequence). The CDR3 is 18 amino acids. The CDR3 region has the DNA TGTGCCAGCAGCTTAGTACATACTCACAGGGGATATAATTCACCCCTCCACTTT. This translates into CASSLVHTHRGYNSPLHF.